One sample yielded the 12 T cell receptor beta chains listed below, sequenced in a study of blood T cell repertoires in COVID-19. Profiled with immunoSEQ multiplex PCR; TCRdb holds only in-frame clones, not every one. The sample has about 66,000 clones, 85% to 90% seen once. The source material was peripheral blood. The receptors stem from a man aged 55 to 70 with acute or convalescent COVID-19.

V is TRBV7-8 and J is TRBJ1-2, with 7 bases fitting TRBD1. Germline V gene sequence: CDR1 SGHVS, CDR2 FQNEAQ. After removal of 1 base from V and 7 bases from J, the junction contained 6 bases not matched to a gene. The CDR3 totals 14 residues. In DNA, the CDR3 is TGTGCCAGCAGCTTAGAGGGGGCGCGTAGTGGCTACACCTTC. Translated, it gives CASSLEGARSGYTF.

V is TRBV5-1 and J is TRBJ1-6; 7 bases are shared with TRBD1. The CDR3 consists of 20 residues. J gave up 0 bases and V 4 bases, and 16 bases lay outside the gene matches. Germline lookup yields CDR1 SGHRS and CDR2 YFSETQ. The CDR3 region has the DNA TGCGCCAGCAGCATCGACAGGGCAGCCCCCCTCAGCTCCTATAATTCACCCCTCCACTTT. It yields the protein CASSIDRAAPLSSYNSPLHF.

The chain employs TRBV25-1 and TRBJ2-2; 11 nucleotides line up with TRBD2. CDR3 length: 14 amino acids. The germline V gene has CDR1 MGHDK and CDR2 SYGVNS. The J segment lost 5 bases and the V segment lost 8 bases, leaving 4 bases of the junction unmatched. The CDR3 nucleotides read TGTGCCAGCCGAAGGACTAGCGGGACCGGGGAGCTGTTTTTT. This sequence encodes CASRRTSGTGELFF.

The chain couples TRBV5-1 to TRBJ1-5; TRBD1 might be the D (5 bases). The CDR3 totals 15 residues. Per the germline V gene, CDR1 is SGHRS and CDR2 is YFSETQ. V dropped 0 bases and J dropped 6 bases, with 13 bases sitting between them. This CDR3 reads CASSLDGGSGQPQHF. The CDR3 DNA reads as TGCGCCAGCAGCTTGGATGGGGGGTCCGGTCAGCCCCAGCATTTT.

This clone has only one observation. This chain joins TRBV20-1 and TRBJ2-1; 11 positions match TRBD2. V was pared by 3 bases and J by 9 bases, with 4 bases of the junction left unmatched. The CDR3 has 13 residues. Germline loops: CDR1 DFQATT, CDR2 SNEGSKA (reference sequence). The CDR3 DNA is TGCAGTGCTAGTCTCCTAGCGGGGGGTGAGCAGTTCTTC. Amino acid sequence: CSASLLAGGEQFF.

The chain recombines TRBV5-1 with TRBJ1-1; the D gene is possibly TRBD1 (6 bases). Trimming shortened V by 1 base and J by 4 bases, and 11 bases separated the two germline ends. The CDR3 loop spans 14 amino acids. Germline-derived CDR1 and CDR2 are SGHRS and YFSETQ. DNA of the CDR3: TGCGCCAGCAGCTTGAACAGGGCGGTCACTGAAGCTTTCTTT. It is translated as CASSLNRAVTEAFF. The whole variable domain, filled in from reference TRBV5-1 and TRBJ1-1, reads KAGVTQTPRYLIKTRGQQVTLSCSPISGHRSVSWYQQTPGQGLQFLFEYFSETQRNKGNFPGRFSGRQFSNSRSEMNVSTLELGDSALYLCASSLNRAVTEAFFGQGTRLTVV.

V and J are TRBV5-1 and TRBJ1-4; no clear D. Trimming left V 4 bases short and J 4 bases short, with 8 bases between. This CDR3 has 13 amino acids. Germline assignment: CDR1 SGHRS and CDR2 YFSETQ. CDR3 in DNA: TGCGCCAGCAGCGATGGGCTTAATGAAAAACTGTTTTTT. Translation: CASSDGLNEKLFF.

As DNA, the CDR3 is TGTGCCAGTAGTATGACTAGCGGCAACAATGAGCAGTTCTTC. It codes for CASSMTSGNNEQFF. The chain combines TRBV19 with TRBJ2-1; TRBD2 matches at 9 bases. There are 14 residues in the CDR3. Germline loops: CDR1 LNHDA, CDR2 SQIVND (reference sequence). The trim removed 3 bases at V and 5 bases at J, leaving 2 bases unmatched.

V is TRBV7-9 and J is TRBJ2-3, with 11 positions matching TRBD2. The CDR3 loop spans 16 amino acids. V lost 5 bases to trimming and J lost 2 bases; unmatched junction nucleotides: 6. In germline, CDR1 is SEHNR, CDR2 FQNEAQ (reference sequence). The CDR3 DNA reads as TGTGCCAGCAGCGAAGCTAGCGGGGGGAACACAGATACGCAGTATTTT. Amino acids: CASSEASGGNTDTQYF.

The rearrangement uses TRBV10-3 and TRBJ1-5, with D unresolved. This CDR3 contains 15 residues. CDR1 and CDR2 (germline): ENHRY, SYGVKD. V lost 10 bases and J 2 bases, leaving 18 bases between the germline ends. The CDR3 spells CATSQVGGGNQPQHF. CDR3 nucleotide sequence: TGTGCCACCTCGCAGGTGGGAGGTGGCAATCAGCCCCAGCATTTT.

The CDR3 is CAWSVAVPYGYTF. CDR3 sequence (DNA): TGTGCCTGGAGTGTGGCGGTTCCCTATGGCTACACCTTC. This chain connects TRBV30 to TRBJ1-2; no clear D gene. The CDR3 runs to 13 residues. With 0 bases removed from V and 4 bases from J, the gap between germline ends came to 9 bases. Germline V gene lookup returns CDR1 GTSNPN and CDR2 SVGIG (reference sequence).

V usage is TRBV11-2 and J usage is TRBJ1-2, with 7 bases identical to TRBD1. Germline CDR1 is SGHAT and CDR2 is FQNNGV. The CDR3 has 14 amino acids. V lost 4 bases, J lost 3 bases, and 5 bases stayed unmatched. CDR3 sequence: CASSSEQGYYGYTF. The DNA for the CDR3 is TGTGCCAGCAGCTCAGAACAGGGGTACTATGGCTACACCTTC.